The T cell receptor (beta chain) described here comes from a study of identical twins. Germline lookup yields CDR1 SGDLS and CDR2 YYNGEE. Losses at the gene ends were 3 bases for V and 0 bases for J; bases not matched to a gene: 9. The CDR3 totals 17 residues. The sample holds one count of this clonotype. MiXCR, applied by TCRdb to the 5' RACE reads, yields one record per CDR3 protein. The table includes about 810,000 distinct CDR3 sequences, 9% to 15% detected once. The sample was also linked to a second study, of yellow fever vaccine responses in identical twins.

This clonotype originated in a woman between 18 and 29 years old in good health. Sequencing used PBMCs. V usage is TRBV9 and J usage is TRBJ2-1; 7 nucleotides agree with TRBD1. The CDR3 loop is CASSGQTGQDSYNEQFF. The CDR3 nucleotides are TGTGCCAGCAGCGGGCAAACCGGACAGGACTCCTACAATGAGCAGTTCTTC.